This T cell receptor beta chain derives from a study of CD8 T cells in Susac syndrome. It was with random hexamers that 0.5 to 1 ug RNA was reverse transcribed. TCRdb ran MiXCR on the immunoSEQ multiplex PCR reads and lists one entry per CDR3 protein. Among under 90,000 distinct CDR3 sequences listed, around 93% were seen once. Purification of the CD8+ and CD4+ T cells relied on negative isolation, and TEMRA cells underwent FACS enrichment. There are 15 residues in the CDR3. Trimming took off 0 bases at V and 4 bases at J, with 7 bases between the two ends. Germline V gives CDR1 LGHNT, CDR2 FRNRAP. This receptor was obtained from a human donor with Susac syndrome. This chain links TRBV12-5 with TRBJ1-6; no clear D. Input material: CD4+ T cells from PBMCs. The CDR3 DNA reads TGTGCTAGTGGTTTGGTGGTCCTTTATAATTCACCCCTCCACTTT. This codes for CASGLVVLYNSPLHF.